The 27 T cell receptor beta chains reported below all come from one sample, sequenced in a study of identical twins. Via MiXCR, TCRdb re-called the 5' RACE reads, giving one row per CDR3 protein. Of hundreds of thousands of distinct CDR3 sequences listed, approximately 8% are singletons. This same sample was also taken into another study, of yellow fever vaccine responses in identical twins.

Input material: memory (CD45RO+) T cells sorted from blood. Source of these receptors: a woman in her late teens or twenties in good health.

In this sample, this clonotype turned up a few times. This chain links TRBV27 with TRBJ1-1; D is perhaps TRBD1 (5 bases). The V end lost 6 bases, the J end lost 5 bases, and 10 bases lay between the germline ends. The CDR3 sequence is 12 residues long. Germline V gives CDR1 MNHEY, CDR2 SMNVEV (reference sequence). DNA of the CDR3: TGTGCCAGCAGGGGGGTTGGAACTGAAGCTTTCTTT. Translation gives CASRGVGTEAFF.

The V gene is TRBV20-1, the J gene TRBJ1-3; D uncertain. The germline V and J ends were trimmed by 6 bases and 0 bases, with 12 bases remaining between them. The germline CDR1 and CDR2 sequences are DFQATT and SNEGSKA (reference sequence). CDR3 size: 14 residues. The CDR3 nucleotides read TGCAGTGCCAAAGCAGGAAGCTCTGGAAACACCATATATTTT. Protein product: CSAKAGSSGNTIYF.

A word on this clonotype: Since a much larger clone is just one base distant, this may be a read error. V and J are TRBV6-2 or TRBV6-3 and TRBJ2-3, with 10 bases aligning to TRBD2. Germline V gene sequence: CDR1 MNHEY, CDR2 SVGEGT. The CDR3 has 13 amino acids. V trimming: 4 bases; J trimming: 12 bases; junction bases outside the gene matches: 7. The CDR3 loop is CASSCSPSGGQYF. For the CDR3, the DNA is TGTGCCAGCAGTTGTTCTCCTAGCGGGGGACAGTATTTT.

V and J are TRBV6-5 and TRBJ2-6; the D is unclear. Trimming took 5 bases from V and 2 from J, leaving 10 bases between them. The CDR3 contains 15 residues. Germline lookup yields CDR1 MNHEY and CDR2 SVGAGI. CDR3 DNA sequence: TGTGCCAGCAGTCAGTTGGTAACTGGGGCCAACGTCCTGACTTTC. Residues: CASSQLVTGANVLTF.

This clonotype was seen repeatedly, ten times or more. The chain joins TRBV9 to TRBJ2-1, with TRBD2 matching over 11 bases. The CDR3 totals 15 residues. Germline loops: CDR1 SGDLS, CDR2 YYNGEE. V lost 4 bases to trimming and J lost 4 bases; unmatched junction nucleotides: 4. The CDR3, as DNA: TGTGCCAGCAGCTTGAGACTAGCGGGATACAATGAGCAGTTCTTC. This gives the protein CASSLRLAGYNEQFF.

This clonotype was seen repeatedly, ten times or more. J is TRBJ2-7 and V is TRBV10-3; D perhaps matches TRBD1 (5 bases). Germline values: CDR1 ENHRY, CDR2 SYGVKD. The CDR3 sequence is 14 residues long. Trimming removed 2 bases at V and 5 bases at J, with 13 bases between. The CDR3 region is CAISEVWTTDEQYF. The CDR3 DNA follows: TGTGCCATCAGTGAGGTGTGGACAACCGACGAGCAGTACTTC.

A few counts support this clonotype. This CDR3 is CSVPGQGALFSTGELFF. CDR3 coding DNA: TGCAGTGTCCCGGGACAGGGGGCGCTTTTTTCGACCGGGGAGCTGTTTTTT. The rearrangement uses TRBV20-1 and TRBJ2-2, with 12 bases that match TRBD1. J was trimmed by 5 bases and V by 7 bases; bases with no gene match: 14. Germline assignment: CDR1 DFQATT and CDR2 SNEGSKA (reference sequence). This CDR3 comprises 17 residues.

The rearrangement joins TRBV20-1 to TRBJ2-3, with 8 bases aligning to TRBD2. The CDR3 has 14 amino acids. From germline, CDR1 is DFQATT and CDR2 SNEGSKA (reference sequence). J gave up 0 bases and V 3 bases, and 2 bases lay outside the gene matches. The CDR3 DNA reads TGCAGTGCTAGGAGCGGGGGAAGCACAGATACGCAGTATTTT. Its protein product is CSARSGGSTDTQYF.

The chain employs TRBV20-1 and TRBJ2-4, with D possibly TRBD1 on 5 matching bases. CDR1 is DFQATT, CDR2 SNEGSKA, per germline (reference sequence). Trimming removed 3 bases from V and 0 bases from J, with 15 bases in between. The CDR3 spans 16 residues. The CDR3 DNA is TGCAGTGCTAGTGGGGCTGACTCATCAGCCAAAAACATTCAGTACTTC. Translation gives CSASGADSSAKNIQYF.

V is TRBV25-1 and J is TRBJ2-5; weak D call: TRBD1 (6 bases). The CDR3 contains 12 residues. The V gene lost 8 bases and the J gene lost 6 bases, with 13 bases spanning the gap. Looked up from germline, CDR1 is MGHDK and CDR2 is SYGVNS. The CDR3 coding sequence is TGTGCCAGCCTGCAGGGGCGGAAGACCCAGTACTTC. Its translation: CASLQGRKTQYF. Drawing the rest from reference TRBV25-1 and TRBJ2-5, the complete variable domain is EADIYQTPRYLVIGTGKKITLECSQTMGHDKMYWYQQDPGMELHLIHYSYGVNSTEKGDLSSESTVSRIRTEHFPLTLESARPSHTSQYLCASLQGRKTQYFGPGTRLLVL.

This clonotype was detected ten times or more. V usage is TRBV5-6 and J usage is TRBJ2-7; 8 positions match TRBD2. The CDR3 covers 15 residues. V gave up 1 base and J gave up 5 bases; unmatched junction bases: 8. Germline lookup yields CDR1 SGHDT and CDR2 YYEEEE. The CDR3 sequence is CASSLISSGSHEQYF. The CDR3 region has the DNA TGTGCCAGCAGCTTGATCTCTAGCGGGTCTCACGAGCAGTACTTC.

This clonotype was counted many times. J is TRBJ2-2 and V is TRBV7-8; D gene unclear. The length of the CDR3 is 12 residues. The germline V gene has CDR1 SGHVS and CDR2 FQNEAQ. The V and J ends lost 0 bases and 7 bases respectively, with 3 bases between them. CDR3 bases: TGTGCCAGCAGCTTAGCGAACGGGGAGCTGTTTTTT. This sequence encodes CASSLANGELFF.

The rearrangement uses TRBV27 and TRBJ2-2; D not certain. CDR1 is MNHEY, CDR2 SMNVEV, per germline (reference sequence). Trimming removed 0 bases at V and 5 bases at J, with 10 bases between. This CDR3 region has 15 residues. The CDR3 DNA reads as TGTGCCAGCAGTTTATCGATAGGGTTTACCGGGGAGCTGTTTTTT. Residues: CASSLSIGFTGELFF.

This chain connects TRBV4-1 to TRBJ2-5; 9 nucleotides match TRBD2. The CDR3 spans 19 residues. From germline, CDR1 is MGHRA and CDR2 YSYEKL. With 0 bases clipped from V and 5 bases from J, the junction kept 16 bases outside the gene matches. The chain's CDR3 is CASSQDRGRAGGARETQYF. For the CDR3, the DNA is TGCGCCAGCAGCCAAGATAGGGGGAGAGCGGGGGGCGCCCGGGAGACCCAGTACTTC.

The chain couples TRBV6-5 to TRBJ2-3; D gene uncertain. The CDR3 spans 17 residues. Trimming pared 2 bases from V and 1 base from J, leaving 16 bases between. Germline V CDR1 and CDR2: MNHEY, SVGAGI. In DNA form, the CDR3 reads TGTGCCAGCAGTTACGTTACGGGCCTGGTAGGCACAGATACGCAGTATTTT. This translates into CASSYVTGLVGTDTQYF.

The table lists this clonotype with many counts. The chain joins TRBV25-1 to TRBJ1-4; possibly TRBD1 for D (6 bases). V was cut by 5 bases and J by 4 bases, with 14 bases left in between. In germline, CDR1 is MGHDK, CDR2 SYGVNS. The CDR3 spans 15 residues. CDR3 nucleotides: TGTGCCAGCAGTTATAACAGGGCGGGTAATGAAAAACTGTTTTTT. This codes for CASSYNRAGNEKLFF.

The rearrangement joins TRBV28 to TRBJ2-4; 14 bases line up with TRBD2. The trim removed 5 bases at V and 0 bases at J, leaving 9 bases unmatched. The germline V gene encodes CDR1 MDHEN and CDR2 SYDVKM. CDR3 size: 19 residues. The CDR3 DNA reads as TGTGCCAGCAGTGCAGGACTAGCGGGAGGTATACTAGCCAAAAACATTCAGTACTTC. Its protein is CASSAGLAGGILAKNIQYF. Variable domain in full (rest from reference TRBV28 and TRBJ2-4): DVKVTQSSRYLVKRTGEKVFLECVQDMDHENMFWYRQDPGLGLRLIYFSYDVKMKEKGDIPEGYSVSREKKERFSLILESASTNQTSMYLCASSAGLAGGILAKNIQYFGAGTRLSVL.

A few counts support this clonotype. The V gene is TRBV5-1, the J gene TRBJ2-7, with 9 bases that match TRBD2. The CDR3 loop spans 15 amino acids. Germline V gene sequence: CDR1 SGHRS, CDR2 YFSETQ. V shed 4 bases, J shed 0 bases, and the junction held 5 bases outside the gene matches. CDR3 in DNA: TGCGCCAGCAGCACCGGACTAGCGCGCTCCTACGAGCAGTACTTC. Encoded protein: CASSTGLARSYEQYF.

In its sample, this clonotype was seen many times. The genes are TRBV3-1 and TRBJ2-1; 9 bases match TRBD1. From germline, CDR1 is LGHDT and CDR2 YNNKEL (reference sequence). Trimming at V came to 4 bases and at J to 7 bases, leaving 2 bases not matched to a gene. The CDR3 sequence is 13 residues long. As DNA, the CDR3 is TGTGCCAGCAGCCTAGGGACAGGGAATGAGCAGTTCTTC. Translation gives CASSLGTGNEQFF.

The CDR3 DNA is TGTGCCAGTTTTGTGGGAGTTGGCGGGGAGCTGTTTTTT. This codes for CASFVGVGGELFF. J is TRBJ2-2 and V is TRBV12-3 or TRBV12-4, with D perhaps matching TRBD2 (5 bases). V lost 9 bases and J 7 bases, leaving 15 bases between the germline ends. CDR3 length equals 13 residues.

This clonotype was recorded at least ten times. V usage is TRBV28 and J usage is TRBJ2-7; D possibly corresponds to TRBD1 (5 bases). Trimming stripped 3 bases from V and 1 base from J, with 10 bases between. The V gene's germline CDR1 is MDHEN and CDR2 SYDVKM. This CDR3 contains 14 residues. In nucleotides, the CDR3 is TGTGCCAGCAGTTTTTTGGACAAGTCCTACGAGCAGTACTTC. Translating gives CASSFLDKSYEQYF.

This clonotype appeared a few times. The chain has TRBV7-2 and TRBJ2-3; tentative D call: TRBD1 (7 bases). Deletions cut 5 bases from V and 4 bases from J, with 16 bases between. Germline V gives CDR1 SGHTA, CDR2 FQGNSA. This CDR3 region has 15 residues. DNA of the CDR3: TGTGCCAGCAGCGATCGACAGGGCGGGGCAGATACGCAGTATTTT. Protein: CASSDRQGGADTQYF.

This clonotype was seen a few times. The chain joins TRBV6-1 to TRBJ1-3; no definite D call. The germline V gene encodes CDR1 MNHNS and CDR2 SASEGT. Trimming stripped 2 bases from V and 3 bases from J, with 11 bases between. This CDR3 region has 15 residues. Here the CDR3 DNA reads TGTGCCAGCAGTGAAAGAGTGGCCGGTGGAAACACCATATATTTT. Translation: CASSERVAGGNTIYF.

J is TRBJ1-3 and V is TRBV20-1, with D unclear. Between the trimmed V and J ends, which lost 6 bases and 5 bases, there was a span of 11 bases. CDR3 length equals 12 residues. The germline V gene encodes CDR1 DFQATT and CDR2 SNEGSKA (reference sequence). The CDR3 region is CSAEEGRNTIYF. In nucleotides, the CDR3 is TGCAGTGCCGAGGAGGGCCGAAACACCATATATTTT.

There are a few counts of this clonotype. The V call is TRBV20-1, the J call TRBJ2-1, with 9 bases lining up with TRBD2. Germline V lookup: CDR1 DFQATT, CDR2 SNEGSKA (reference sequence). Germline trimming cut 6 bases from V and 6 bases from J; bases unmatched to any gene: 6. The CDR3 sequence is 13 residues long. This chain's CDR3 is CSAAGLAFNEQFF. CDR3 coding DNA: TGCAGTGCAGCGGGACTAGCTTTCAATGAGCAGTTCTTC.

The chain combines TRBV12-3 or TRBV12-4 with TRBJ1-1; the D is unclear. CDR3 length: 15 residues. V was trimmed by 1 base and J by 3 bases, leaving 12 bases between them. CDR3 sequence reads: CASSLGARIYTEAFF. For the CDR3, the DNA is TGTGCCAGCAGTTTAGGGGCTAGGATTTACACTGAAGCTTTCTTT.

This clonotype was seen more than once but under ten times. This chain joins TRBV4-1 and TRBJ2-4; no clear D gene. Between the trimmed V and J ends, which lost 1 base and 6 bases, there was a span of 13 bases. Germline V gene data show CDR1 as MGHRA and CDR2 as YSYEKL. The CDR3 covers 15 residues. CDR3 sequence: CASSQVSGTGNIQYF. CDR3 in DNA: TGCGCCAGCAGCCAAGTGTCGGGCACCGGAAACATTCAGTACTTC.